The rows below give T cell receptor beta chains drawn from one sample of a study of blood T cell repertoires in COVID-19. The data were produced by immunoSEQ multiplex PCR, yet TCRdb's version contains in-frame clones alone and is incomplete. Of 150,000 to 200,000 clones in the sample, approximately 82% were seen once. Input material: peripheral blood. Receptors originate from a human donor with acute or convalescent COVID-19. The donor label of this sample is uncertain. Each CDR3 is given with its conserved first and last residue. A D gene is named only where the DNA matches it firmly. Where a row states a size, it is once, few, many or the class of an expanded clone; other rows omit it.

v_call	clone_size	d_call	j_call	cdr3_aa	cdr3_nt
TRBV29-1	.	TRBD2	TRBJ2-2	CSVESEASGYTGELFF	TGCAGCGTTGAAAGTGAGGCTAGCGGATACACCGGGGAGCTGTTTTTT
TRBV5-6	.	.	TRBJ2-3	CASSLRSTDTQYF	TGTGCCAGCAGCCTACGTAGCACAGATACGCAGTATTTT
TRBV5-1	.	.	TRBJ1-1	CASSLTESLNTEAFF	TGCGCCAGCAGCTTGACAGAGTCCTTGAACACTGAAGCTTTCTTT
TRBV30	.	TRBD2	TRBJ2-5	CAWRLAGGGETQYF	TGTGCCTGGAGACTAGCGGGAGGAGGTGAGACCCAGTACTTC
TRBV6-2/TRBV6-3	.	.	TRBJ2-1	CASSYSEPGRSEQFF	TGTGCCAGCAGTTACTCAGAGCCCGGGAGATCTGAGCAGTTCTTC
TRBV10-2	.	.	TRBJ2-3	CASTLLGSDTQYF	TGCGCCAGCACCCTACTAGGATCTGATACGCAGTATTTT
TRBV10-1	.	.	TRBJ2-3	CASRASGTDTQYF	TGCGCCAGCAGAGCTTCAGGGACAGATACGCAGTATTTT
TRBV6-6	.	TRBD1	TRBJ1-3	CASTRTGVNSGNTIYF	TGTGCCAGCACTAGGACAGGGGTCAACTCTGGAAACACCATATATTTT
TRBV5-4	.	TRBD1	TRBJ1-1	CASTLGQGMTEAFF	TGTGCCAGCACCTTGGGACAGGGGATGACTGAAGCTTTCTTT
TRBV6-2/TRBV6-3	.	.	TRBJ2-5	CASSTRYPPETQYF	TGTGCCAGCAGTACGCGTTACCCGCCAGAGACCCAGTACTTC
TRBV6-2/TRBV6-3	.	.	TRBJ1-3	CASSGAGLGADGTIYF	TGTGCCAGCAGTGGGGCGGGACTCGGCGCGGACGGCACCATATATTTT
TRBV27	.	.	TRBJ2-2	CASSLGRLNTGELFF	TGTGCCAGCAGTTTGGGCAGACTAAACACCGGGGAGCTGTTTTTT
TRBV18	.	.	TRBJ1-1	CASSPRVQGTEAFF	TGTGCCAGCTCACCACGGGTCCAGGGGACTGAAGCTTTCTTT
TRBV27	once	TRBD2	TRBJ2-3	CASSGRARDTQYF	TGTGCCAGCAGCGGGAGGGCCAGAGATACGCAGTATTTT
TRBV3-1/TRBV3-2	.	.	TRBJ1-6	CASSQDSSSPLHF	TGTGCCAGCAGCCAAGATTCGAGTTCACCCCTCCACTTT
TRBV24-1	once	.	TRBJ2-6	CATSESGVFPSGANVLTF	TGTGCCACCAGTGAATCAGGGGTTTTCCCCTCTGGGGCCAACGTCCTGACTTTC
TRBV11-2	.	.	TRBJ1-1	CASSLRGDTEAFF	TGTGCCAGCAGCTTACGGGGAGACACTGAAGCTTTCTTT
TRBV27	.	TRBD2	TRBJ2-1	CASSPDRPRRTSGYNEQFF	TGTGCCAGCAGTCCCGACCGGCCCCGGCGGACTAGCGGCTACAATGAGCAGTTCTTC
TRBV9	.	TRBD2	TRBJ2-7	CASSESSGSYEQYF	TGTGCCAGCAGCGAGTCTAGCGGATCCTACGAGCAGTACTTC
TRBV6-1	.	TRBD1	TRBJ1-5	CASSDDRGGIQPQHF	TGTGCCAGCAGTGATGACAGGGGCGGAATTCAGCCCCAGCATTTT
TRBV6-5	.	.	TRBJ2-1	CASRLSGYNEQFF	TGTGCCAGCCGTTTAAGCGGGTACAATGAGCAGTTCTTC
TRBV13	.	TRBD2	TRBJ2-7	CASSSGTSGGYEQYF	TGTGCCAGCAGCTCAGGGACTAGCGGAGGGTACGAGCAGTACTTC
TRBV6-1	.	.	TRBJ2-2	CASSEAGPAPNTGELFF	TGTGCCAGCAGTGAAGCGGGGCCAGCGCCGAACACCGGGGAGCTGTTTTTT
TRBV29-1	.	.	TRBJ2-1	CSVAKLVGQFF	TGCAGCGTTGCGAAACTAGTGGGACAGTTCTTC
TRBV6-1	.	.	TRBJ2-5	CASSQAFQETQYF	TGTGCCAGCAGTCAAGCCTTCCAAGAGACCCAGTACTTC
TRBV6-6	.	.	TRBJ2-7	CASSYYPQGYEQYF	TGTGCCAGCAGCTATTACCCACAGGGTTACGAGCAGTACTTC
TRBV10-3	few	.	TRBJ1-1	CAISRGNIEAFF	TGTGCCATCAGCCGGGGGAACATTGAAGCTTTCTTT
TRBV13	.	.	TRBJ2-1	CASSLPGGYLNEQFF	TGTGCCAGCAGCTTACCAGGGGGGTACCTCAATGAGCAGTTCTTC
TRBV5-8	.	.	TRBJ2-4	CASSLVSGRGAKNIQYF	TGTGCCAGCAGCTTGGTATCGGGTCGGGGGGCCAAAAACATTCAGTACTTC
TRBV3-1/TRBV3-2	.	.	TRBJ2-7	CASSQGLSYEQYF	TGTGCCAGCAGCCAGGGACTTAGCTACGAGCAGTACTTC
TRBV27	.	TRBD2	TRBJ2-3	CASSLSMGGRASTQYF	TGTGCCAGCAGTTTATCGATGGGCGGGAGGGCTTCTACGCAGTATTTT
TRBV13	few	.	TRBJ1-3	CASSPTGQIGSGNTIYF	TGTGCCAGCAGCCCGACCGGACAGATCGGCTCTGGAAACACCATATATTTT
TRBV20-1	.	.	TRBJ1-1	CSARSGRTAFF	TGCAGTGCTAGGAGCGGCAGAACGGCTTTCTTT
TRBV7-6	few	.	TRBJ2-2	CASSLMAGNAGELFF	TGTGCCAGCAGCTTAATGGCAGGGAACGCCGGGGAGCTGTTTTTT
TRBV29-1	.	.	TRBJ1-2	CSVEGSGGGYTF	TGCAGCGTTGAAGGGTCGGGTGGTGGCTACACCTTC
TRBV11-2	.	.	TRBJ1-1	CASSARAGNTEAFF	TGTGCCAGCAGCGCCCGGGCGGGGAACACTGAAGCTTTCTTT
TRBV7-2	.	.	TRBJ1-2	CASSLGFGYGYTF	TGTGCCAGCAGCTTAGGTTTCGGGTACGGCTACACCTTC
TRBV7-9	.	.	TRBJ2-1	CASSPTFGNEQFF	TGTGCCAGCAGCCCGACTTTCGGAAATGAGCAGTTCTTC
TRBV6-6	.	.	TRBJ2-1	CASSPMRSGYNEQFF	TGTGCCAGCAGTCCGATGAGGAGTGGGTACAATGAGCAGTTCTTC
TRBV5-8	.	TRBD1	TRBJ2-7	CASSFTGTGTQGQYF	TGTGCCAGCAGTTTTACCGGGACAGGGACACAGGGGCAGTACTTC